Below, one T cell receptor beta chain is given with its context. Study members were between roughly 18 and 100 years old and lived in approximately 25 US regions. Donors were grouped by their self-reported clinical history. Two negative PCRs, clearance, or symptom resolution characterized the recovered Cohort 3 donors. Sequencing used immunoSEQ multiplex PCR; TCRdb keeps in-frame clones, though not all of them. The sample has 350,000 to 400,000 clones; 85% to 90% are singletons. These data are taken from a study of blood T cell repertoires in COVID-19. Whole-study context: PBMCs, B-cell-depleted T cells, or T cells provided the cDNA or gDNA that made up the material.

The CDR3 runs to 14 residues. From germline, CDR1 is SQVTM and CDR2 ANQGSEA. V was clipped by 0 bases and J by 0 bases, with 8 bases between them. The rearrangement links TRBV29-1 to TRBJ1-2; D is unresolved. The sequence derives from a woman aged 18-35 years who had recovered from COVID-19. The sequenced sample consisted of PBMCs or T cells enriched from blood (not recorded which). CDR3 region: CSVEDRDTNYGYTF. In DNA, the CDR3 is TGCAGCGTTGAAGACCGGGATACTAACTATGGCTACACCTTC.